This T cell receptor beta chain was found in a study of blood T cells in healthy people across ages. The V segment lost 4 bases and the J segment 3 bases; nucleotides outside the gene matches: 7. Germline V gives CDR1 SGHRS, CDR2 YFSETQ. CDR3 length equals 15 residues. Findings and caveats of the study: Estimates drawn from one million T cells were deemed to understate diversity. There were more naive CD4+ cells and higher diversity in long-lived donors than in aged donors.

Through a sample-barcoded 5' primer and a J-beta primer mix, a second PCR was run for about 6 to 11 cycles. A minimum of 3 million CDR3-containing paired-end reads was obtained for each sample. MiXCR, run by TCRdb on the 5' RACE reads, gives a single entry per CDR3 protein. The sample has about 810,000 distinct CDR3 sequences, 35% to 40% seen once. The authors drew 8 to 10 milliliters of peripheral blood from each donor. Details on this clonotype: Its antigen is still unknown.

The TCR was taken from a man aged 18 to 35 in good health. Sequenced: blood. The chain combines TRBV5-1 with TRBJ2-1; the match to TRBD2 covers 7 bases. The CDR3 here is CASSLGGLHYNEQFF. For the CDR3, the DNA is TGCGCCAGCAGCCTGGGAGGGCTTCACTACAATGAGCAGTTCTTC. Combining the CDR3 with reference TRBV5-1 and TRBJ2-1 gives the whole variable domain KAGVTQTPRYLIKTRGQQVTLSCSPISGHRSVSWYQQTPGQGLQFLFEYFSETQRNKGNFPGRFSGRQFSNSRSEMNVSTLELGDSALYLCASSLGGLHYNEQFFGPGTRLTVL.